This T cell receptor (beta chain) comes out of a study of cytomegalovirus exposure and HLA in healthy donors. Study outcomes and limitations: Most TCR sequences were rare, but some public TCRs occurred in many donors. A later examination showed that TCR association rates differed by HLA locus, with DRB1 most and HLA-C fewest. In the analysis, some V segments, TRBV6-2 and TRBV6-3 included, were excluded as indistinguishable. It was confirmed in vitro that a few of the CMV-associated chains were specific for CMV antigens.

Germline loops: CDR1 SNHLY, CDR2 FYNNEI. Trimming removed 3 bases from V and 5 bases from J; junction bases left unmatched: 7. CDR3 length equals 15 residues. The PCR was carried out with 60 Vbeta primers and 13 Jbeta primers. The table came from immunoSEQ multiplex PCR; TCRdb's copy has only in-frame clones and leaves some out. In the table there are 150,000 to 200,000 clones, around 78% of which are singletons. Points on this clone: As yet, its antigen is unknown.

The sequence was obtained from a young man in good health and CMV-seronegative. Sequencing was done on a sample of PBMCs. The chain joins TRBV2 to TRBJ2-1; 7 bases are shared with TRBD2. The CDR3 reads CASSDGGETDNEQFF. The CDR3 DNA sequence: TGTGCCAGCAGTGATGGGGGGGAAACGGACAATGAGCAGTTCTTC.